The 23 T cell receptor beta chains below come from one sample, sequenced in a study of TIL therapy for anti-PD-1-resistant metastatic lung cancer. Time point defined: pre-treatment sample, taken before nivolumab and TIL therapy. This was the immunoSEQ v3 assay. Libraries were prepared by immunoSEQ multiplex PCR; TCRdb keeps only in-frame clonotypes and omits some of them. Altogether approximately 16,000 clones are present, roughly 88% being singletons, with the ten largest covering about 0.85%. Sequenced here: blood, sampled at baseline. Source of these receptors: a person aged 30 to 80 with non-small cell lung cancer.

The V and J genes are TRBV18 and TRBJ2-3; D perhaps matches TRBD2 (5 bases). This CDR3 has 14 amino acids. The V end was cut by 6 bases, the J end by 0 bases, with 10 bases between. Per the germline V gene, CDR1 is KGHSH and CDR2 is LQKENI. Here the CDR3 DNA reads TGTGCCAGCTCTGAGGGTGCTAGCACAGATACGCAGTATTTT. Protein sequence: CASSEGASTDTQYF. The whole variable domain, filled in from reference TRBV18 and TRBJ2-3, reads NAGVMQNPRHLVRRRGQEARLRCSPMKGHSHVYWYRQLPEEGLKFMVYLQKENIIDESGMPKERFSAEFPKEGPSILRIQQVVRGDSAAYFCASSEGASTDTQYFGPGTRLTVL.

The chain employs TRBV14 and TRBJ2-1, with D uncertain. This CDR3 has 14 residues. V dropped 4 bases and J dropped 4 bases, with 11 bases sitting between them. Germline V CDR1 and CDR2: SGHDN, FVKESK. CDR3 amino acids: CASSPQMSYNEQFF. In nucleotides, the CDR3 is TGTGCCAGCAGCCCCCAAATGTCGTACAATGAGCAGTTCTTC.

This clone was detected once. The gene calls are TRBV19 and TRBJ1-2; D perhaps matches TRBD1 (6 bases). CDR1 LNHDA and CDR2 SQIVND come from the germline V gene (reference sequence). This CDR3 comprises 15 residues. Trimming took off 3 bases at V and 5 bases at J, with 16 bases between the two ends. The CDR3 sequence is CASSMGGNPRYGYTF. CDR3 coding DNA: TGTGCCAGTAGTATGGGGGGCAACCCCAGATATGGCTACACCTTC.

The rearrangement joins TRBV6-1 to TRBJ2-7, with 7 bases lining up with TRBD2. V dropped 0 bases and J dropped 6; count of bases not matched to a gene: 5. Germline V CDR1 and CDR2: MNHNS, SASEGT. CDR3 length equals 14 residues. The CDR3 DNA sequence: TGTGCCAGCAGTGAAGCCCTACTAGCGAGCGAGCAGTACGTC. It translates to CASSEALLASEQYV.

The rearrangement links TRBV7-2 to TRBJ2-7; D is undetermined. The CDR3 loop spans 13 amino acids. V lost 1 base and J 3 bases, leaving 7 bases between the germline ends. CDR1 and CDR2 from the germline V gene are SGHTA and FQGNSA. As DNA, the CDR3 is TGTGCCAGCAGCTTAGAACACAGCTACGAGCAGTACTTC. Protein sequence: CASSLEHSYEQYF.

V and J are TRBV6-6 and TRBJ2-3; D unclear. The CDR3 is 15 amino acids. In germline, CDR1 is MNHNY, CDR2 SVGAGI (reference sequence). Trimming removed 2 bases from V and 6 bases from J, with 15 bases in between. CDR3 region: CASSYRADPGDTQYF. The DNA for the CDR3 is TGTGCCAGCAGTTACAGGGCGGACCCCGGGGATACGCAGTATTTT.

The rearrangement uses TRBV27 and TRBJ1-2; D not resolved. The V gene lost 1 base and the J gene lost 7 bases, with 10 bases spanning the gap. This CDR3 contains 13 residues. The germline gives CDR1 MNHEY, CDR2 SMNVEV (reference sequence). The CDR3 nucleotides are TGTGCCAGCAGTTTATTTGTGGGTTCTGGCTACACCTTC. This sequence encodes CASSLFVGSGYTF.

The chain recombines TRBV19 with TRBJ2-1; the match to TRBD2 covers 10 bases. The CDR3 length is 16 residues. Germline V gene lookup returns CDR1 LNHDA and CDR2 SQIVND (reference sequence). V trimming: 6 bases; J trimming: 10 bases; junction bases outside the gene matches: 15. The CDR3 coding sequence is TGTGCCAGTAGCGACAGGGGAGGTGTAGCGGGAGGCGAGCAGTTCTTC. Encoded protein: CASSDRGGVAGGEQFF.

The V and J genes are TRBV18 and TRBJ2-7, with TRBD2 as a possible D gene (6 bases). CDR3 size: 19 residues. CDR1 and CDR2 from the germline V gene are KGHSH and LQKENI. Trimming took off 0 bases at V and 0 bases at J, with 21 bases between the two ends. CDR3 in DNA: TGTGCCAGCTCACCACCGTACGTGGCTAGCGCACATATCTCCTACGAGCAGTACGTC. It encodes CASSPPYVASAHISYEQYV.

The chain joins TRBV29-1 to TRBJ1-2, with D possibly being TRBD1 (5 bases). Germline CDR1 SQVTM, CDR2 ANQGSEA. This CDR3 has 13 residues. V was shortened by 7 bases and J by 8 bases, with 20 bases between the two germline ends. CDR3 sequence (DNA): TGCAGCGCCCGATCCGGGGGAGAGCAAGGCTACACCTTC. As protein: CSARSGGEQGYTF.

This clone was recorded only once. This chain uses TRBV7-7 with TRBJ2-1, with 14 bases aligning to TRBD2. V shed 5 bases and J 1 base; nucleotides not matched to a gene: 10. CDR1 SSHAT and CDR2 FNYEAQ come from the germline V gene (reference sequence). The CDR3 sequence is 19 residues long. The CDR3 DNA follows: TGTGCCAGCAGCCAACAGGGAGGACTAGCGGGGGGTTCCTACAATGAGCAGTTCTTC. It is translated as CASSQQGGLAGGSYNEQFF.

J is TRBJ2-4 and V is TRBV4-3; D gene uncertain. Per the germline V gene, CDR1 is LGHNA and CDR2 is YSLEER. The V end lost 1 base, the J end lost 0 bases, and 7 bases lay between the germline ends. This CDR3 contains 15 residues. CDR3 in DNA: TGCGCCAGCAGCCAAGCCGTTCTAGCCAAAAACATTCAGTACTTC. Translated, it gives CASSQAVLAKNIQYF.

This chain links TRBV9 with TRBJ2-1, with TRBD2 matching over 14 bases. Germline CDR1 and CDR2: SGDLS and YYNGEE. The CDR3 is made up of 21 amino acids. V lost 0 bases to trimming and J lost 5 bases; unmatched junction nucleotides: 16. The CDR3 region is CASSVARDNLGLAGDNNEQFF. Written as DNA, the CDR3 is TGTGCCAGCAGCGTAGCCCGAGACAACCTGGGACTAGCGGGAGATAACAATGAGCAGTTCTTC. Looking up the rest from reference TRBV9 and TRBJ2-1 gives the full variable domain: DSGVTQTPKHLITATGQRVTLRCSPRSGDLSVYWYQQSLDQGLQFLIQYYNGEERAKGNILERFSAQQFPDLHSELNLSSLELGDSALYFCASSVARDNLGLAGDNNEQFFGPGTRLTVL.

The chain recombines TRBV2 with TRBJ2-7; possibly TRBD1 for D (7 bases). Trimming took off 4 bases at V and 1 base at J, with 11 bases between the two ends. CDR1 SNHLY and CDR2 FYNNEI come from the germline V gene. The CDR3 is 14 residues long. CDR3 sequence reads: CASSVGGQSYEQYF. In DNA form, the CDR3 reads TGTGCCAGCAGTGTGGGGGGACAGTCCTACGAGCAGTACTTC.

The J gene is TRBJ1-1, the V gene TRBV7-2, with D maybe TRBD1 (5 bases). The V end was cut by 6 bases, the J end by 4 bases, with 12 bases between. Germline V gene sequence: CDR1 SGHTA, CDR2 FQGNSA. The CDR3 spans 13 residues. DNA of the CDR3: TGTGCCAGCAGTAGGACAAGACTCACTGAAGCTTTCTTT. It is translated as CASSRTRLTEAFF.

The rearrangement uses TRBV7-6 and TRBJ2-5, with D uncertain. Between the trimmed V and J ends, which lost 5 bases and 4 bases, there was a span of 11 bases. Germline assignment: CDR1 SGHVS and CDR2 FNYEAQ. The CDR3 extends over 13 amino acids. The CDR3 region is CASSHSPRETQYF. The CDR3 DNA reads as TGTGCCAGCAGCCATAGCCCCCGAGAGACCCAGTACTTC.

This sequence joins TRBV9 and TRBJ2-1; D remains unclear. V lost 3 bases to trimming and J lost 9 bases, with 19 bases between them. CDR3 length equals 15 residues. The germline V gene encodes CDR1 SGDLS and CDR2 YYNGEE. The CDR3 region has the DNA TGTGCCAGCAGCGGCCCCGGGTCTCGGAATACTGAGCAGTTCTTC. Protein: CASSGPGSRNTEQFF. Looking up the rest from reference TRBV9 and TRBJ2-1 gives the full variable domain: DSGVTQTPKHLITATGQRVTLRCSPRSGDLSVYWYQQSLDQGLQFLIQYYNGEERAKGNILERFSAQQFPDLHSELNLSSLELGDSALYFCASSGPGSRNTEQFFGPGTRLTVL.

The CDR3 bases are TGTGCCAGCAGCCCGAGAAGGGGTTCACTCTCCTACGAGCAGTACTTC. This sequence encodes CASSPRRGSLSYEQYF. The J gene is TRBJ2-7, the V gene TRBV9; possible D gene TRBD1, 5 bases. The V end lost 4 bases, the J end lost 0 bases, and 17 bases lay between the germline ends. The CDR3 has 16 amino acids. The germline CDR1 and CDR2 sequences are SGDLS and YYNGEE.

The chain has TRBV15 and TRBJ1-5; D not resolved. V lost 2 bases to trimming and J lost 2 bases, with 13 bases between them. Germline values: CDR1 LNHNV, CDR2 YYDKDF (reference sequence). This CDR3 is 16 amino acids long. The CDR3 here is CATSRRDRIGNQPQHF. Written as DNA, the CDR3 is TGTGCCACCAGCAGAAGGGATCGCATTGGCAATCAGCCCCAGCATTTT.

The rearrangement joins TRBV6-5 to TRBJ1-5, with D possibly matching TRBD1 (5 bases). Trimming removed 5 bases at V and 4 bases at J, with 9 bases between. In germline, CDR1 is MNHEY, CDR2 SVGAGI. The CDR3 spans 13 residues. Written as DNA, the CDR3 is TGTGCCAGCAGTCGGGACGGAAATCAGCCCCAGCATTTT. Encoded protein: CASSRDGNQPQHF.

V is TRBV9 and J is TRBJ1-2, with 7 bases matching TRBD1. This CDR3 is built from 17 residues. Germline V lookup: CDR1 SGDLS, CDR2 YYNGEE. The V segment lost 2 bases and the J segment 4 bases; nucleotides outside the gene matches: 14. The CDR3 loop reads CASSVRQGAPYAYGYTF. DNA of the CDR3: TGTGCCAGCAGCGTTCGACAGGGCGCACCATATGCCTATGGCTACACCTTC.

V usage is TRBV4-1 and J usage is TRBJ1-1; TRBD1 is a possible D gene (5 bases). This CDR3 contains 14 residues. Trimming took off 4 bases at V and 1 base at J, with 10 bases between the two ends. CDR1 and CDR2 (germline): MGHRA, YSYEKL. In DNA, the CDR3 is TGCGCCAGCAGCCGCGGACACCAGAACACTGAAGCTTTCTTT. It yields the protein CASSRGHQNTEAFF.

This clone has just one count. Germline is not matched at one junction end, which may reflect a read error. This chain uses TRBV7-3 with TRBJ2-5, with D uncertain. The CDR3 has 13 residues. In germline, CDR1 is SGHTA, CDR2 FQGTGA. The CDR3 sequence is CASSVTPYQTQYF. CDR3 in DNA: TGTGCCAGCAGCGTAACCCCCTATCAGACCCAGTACTTC.